Each of the 19 T cell receptor beta chains below was sequenced from the same sample in a study of T cell repertoires in cytomegalovirus infection. Via MiXCR, TCRdb re-called the reads, giving one row per CDR3 protein. The sample has 650,000 to 900,000 distinct CDR3 sequences; under 35% are singletons. Their recognized antigens are unknown. The starting material was cultured CD8+ T cells from PBMCs, obtained from culture after CMV antigen stimulation. These receptors were obtained from a human donor in good health (CMV status not recorded). Some clones in this sample may be carry-over from other donors' samples.

The chain is built from TRBV7-6 and TRBJ2-7; TRBD1 agrees at 7 bases. CDR3 length equals 14 residues. CDR1 SGHVS and CDR2 FNYEAQ come from the germline V gene. J was trimmed by 3 bases and V by 2 bases; bases with no gene match: 4. This chain's CDR3 is CASSLPGQNYEQYV. In DNA form, the CDR3 reads TGTGCCAGCAGCTTACCGGGACAGAACTACGAGCAGTACGTC.

This chain joins TRBV4-2 and TRBJ2-2; TRBD2 aligns across 8 bases. The V gene end was trimmed by 0 bases and the J gene end by 4 bases; junction bases not matched to a gene: 7. CDR1 is LGHNA, CDR2 YNFKEQ, per germline. This CDR3 has 17 amino acids. CDR3 protein: CASSQDLTSGITGELFF. DNA for the CDR3: TGTGCCAGCAGCCAAGATCTAACTAGCGGAATCACCGGGGAGCTGTTTTTT.

The rearrangement uses TRBV12-3 or TRBV12-4 and TRBJ2-1; D possibly corresponds to TRBD2 (6 bases). V gave up 5 bases and J gave up 9 bases, with 20 bases separating them. This CDR3 has 15 residues. In nucleotides, the CDR3 is TGTGCCAGCAGTCCCCGGGAGTGGGGCCATAGTGAGCAGTTCTTC. This codes for CASSPREWGHSEQFF.

This clonotype has more than one count but fewer than ten. The V gene is TRBV15, the J gene TRBJ1-1, with 10 bases identical to TRBD1. With V trimmed by 2 bases and J by 8 bases, 5 bases remained unmatched. The germline V gene encodes CDR1 LNHNV and CDR2 YYDKDF (reference sequence). This CDR3 region has 14 residues. CDR3 loop: CATSRRDRGGEAFF. The CDR3 coding sequence is TGTGCCACCAGCAGAAGGGACAGGGGAGGCGAAGCTTTCTTT.

This clonotype was seen more than once but under ten times. The gene calls are TRBV6-1 and TRBJ2-7; a possible D gene is TRBD1 (5 bases). Trimming stripped 4 bases from V and 2 bases from J, with 9 bases between. Germline values: CDR1 MNHNS, CDR2 SASEGT. CDR3 length equals 13 residues. CDR3 in DNA: TGTGCCAGCAGTGGGGGCAGAACCTACGAGCAGTACGTC. Translation: CASSGGRTYEQYV.

This clonotype has only a few counts. This chain links TRBV7-8 with TRBJ1-2, with 8 bases lining up with TRBD1. The germline CDR1 and CDR2 sequences are SGHVS and FQNEAQ. CDR3 length: 15 amino acids. The junction had 9 bases not matched to a gene; V was cut back by 5 bases and J by 4 bases. CDR3 sequence: CASSAPGGAAYGYTF. CDR3 coding DNA: TGTGCCAGCAGCGCCCCAGGGGGCGCCGCCTATGGCTACACCTTC. The full variable domain, in which reference TRBV7-8 and TRBJ1-2 provide the parts outside the CDR3, is GAGVSQSPRYKVAKRGQDVALRCDPISGHVSLFWYQQALGQGPEFLTYFQNEAQLDKSGLPSDRFFAERPEGSVSTLKIQRTQQEDSAVYLCASSAPGGAAYGYTFGSGTRLTVV.

This clonotype was picked up a small number of times. The chain couples TRBV7-2 to TRBJ1-6; D uncertain. Between the trimmed V and J ends, which lost 7 bases and 4 bases, there was a span of 11 bases. Germline values: CDR1 SGHTA, CDR2 FQGNSA. This CDR3 contains 14 residues. DNA of the CDR3: TGTGCCAGCACCTCGGGCTTTTATAATTCACCCCTCCACTTT. Its translation: CASTSGFYNSPLHF. The whole variable domain, filled in from reference TRBV7-2 and TRBJ1-6, reads GAGVSQSPSNKVTEKGKDVELRCDPISGHTALYWYRQSLGQGLEFLIYFQGNSAPDKSGLPSDRFSAERTGGSVSTLTIQRTQQEDSAVYLCASTSGFYNSPLHFGNGTRLTVT.

There are a few counts of this clonotype. The chain joins TRBV27 to TRBJ1-1; tentatively, D is TRBD1 (5 bases). V gave up 1 base and J gave up 7 bases, with 16 bases separating them. Germline CDR1 reads MNHEY; CDR2 reads SMNVEV (reference sequence). This CDR3 spans 15 amino acids. CDR3 sequence reads: CASSLFPDFRVEAFF. DNA for the CDR3: TGTGCCAGCAGTTTATTCCCTGATTTCAGGGTTGAAGCTTTCTTT.

This clonotype has just a few counts. V and J are TRBV6-5 and TRBJ2-1; 10 positions agree with TRBD2. Trimming removed 5 bases from V and 5 bases from J; junction bases left unmatched: 3. Per the germline V gene, CDR1 is MNHEY and CDR2 is SVGAGI. The CDR3 spans 14 residues. The CDR3 DNA reads TGTGCCAGCAGTCAACTAGCGGGGAACAATGAGCAGTTCTTC. It encodes CASSQLAGNNEQFF.

This clonotype was seen at least ten times. The rearrangement uses TRBV12-3 or TRBV12-4 and TRBJ1-3; D is perhaps TRBD1 (5 bases). CDR3 length equals 15 residues. V lost 7 bases to trimming and J lost 1 base, with 14 bases between them. CDR3 nucleotides: TGTGCCAGCAACCCCTGGACACCGTCTGGAAACACCATATATTTT. It codes for CASNPWTPSGNTIYF.

The CDR3 DNA follows: TGTGCCAGCAGTTTAGCGGGGTTCTACGAGCAGTACTTC. Translated, it gives CASSLAGFYEQYF. The chain uses TRBV12-3 or TRBV12-4 and TRBJ2-7; D remains unclear. The CDR3 consists of 13 residues. The ends were cut back, 0 bases at V and 3 bases at J, with 6 bases in the middle.

This clonotype was found a few times. The rearrangement links TRBV12-3 or TRBV12-4 to TRBJ2-7, with TRBD1 matching over 9 bases. The CDR3 has 13 residues. The V gene end was trimmed by 7 bases and the J gene end by 2 bases; junction bases not matched to a gene: 3. The CDR3 nucleotides read TGTGCCAGCACAGGACAGGGGACCTACGAGCAGTACTTC. Translated: CASTGQGTYEQYF.

V gene TRBV6-5 combines with J gene TRBJ2-7; possible D gene TRBD2, 5 bases. Germline CDR1 is MNHEY and CDR2 is SVGAGI. V was shortened by 4 bases and J by 1 base, with 14 bases between the two germline ends. The CDR3 contains 15 residues. The CDR3 DNA sequence: TGTGCCAGCAGTTCCCTCCCCGGGGATTCCTACGAGCAGTACGTC. This codes for CASSSLPGDSYEQYV.

Concerning this clonotype itself: The junction shows a germline mismatch at one end, possibly a read error. This chain links TRBV4-3 with TRBJ2-2, with D unresolved. CDR3 length: 15 residues. CDR1 and CDR2 from the germline V gene are LGHNA and YSLEER. The CDR3 DNA sequence: TGCGCCAACAGCCTAGGATGGGGTGACACCGGGGAGCTGTTTTTT. Its translation: CANSLGWGDTGELFF.

This clonotype was counted a few times. The rearrangement links TRBV7-2 to TRBJ2-7, with 12 nucleotides matching TRBD2. Looked up from germline, CDR1 is SGHTA and CDR2 is FQGNSA. The V gene end was trimmed by 11 bases and the J gene end by 5 bases; junction bases not matched to a gene: 10. This CDR3 is built from 14 residues. The CDR3 nucleotides are TGTGCCTCGGGGCCTAGCGGGGGGGCAAACGAGCAGTACTTC. As protein: CASGPSGGANEQYF.

This chain connects TRBV6-5 to TRBJ2-2; unclear D gene. This CDR3 comprises 12 residues. CDR1 is MNHEY and CDR2 is SVGAGI in the germline V gene. Trimming took 6 bases from V and 7 from J, leaving 9 bases between them. CDR3 protein: CASSPYIGELFF. CDR3 bases: TGTGCCAGCAGCCCGTACATCGGGGAGCTGTTTTTT.

This chain uses TRBV23-1 with TRBJ1-1; TRBD1 matches at 7 bases. TRBV23-1 is annotated as an ORF whose role is uncertain. The V gene end was trimmed by 4 bases and the J gene end by 6 bases; junction bases not matched to a gene: 11. This CDR3 region has 15 residues. For the CDR3, the DNA is TGCGCCAGCAGTCCTCTTGACAGGGCCCCACCTGAAGCTTTCTTT. Amino acids: CASSPLDRAPPEAFF.

This clonotype was detected a few times. This chain joins TRBV7-2 and TRBJ1-1, with TRBD1 as a possible D gene (5 bases). From germline, CDR1 is SGHTA and CDR2 FQGNSA. The V end lost 1 base, the J end lost 11 bases, and 23 bases lay between the germline ends. CDR3 length: 16 amino acids. The chain's CDR3 is CASSLGGGGWGGGAFF. CDR3 in DNA: TGTGCCAGCAGCTTAGGGGGTGGGGGTTGGGGAGGAGGTGCTTTCTTT.

Only a few counts were recorded for this clonotype. CDR3: CASSSFEGGTYTDTQYF. The CDR3 DNA reads as TGTGCCAGCAGTTCCTTCGAGGGGGGGACTTACACAGATACGCAGTATTTT. This chain links TRBV6-5 with TRBJ2-3, with a tentative D call TRBD2 (7 bases). CDR1 MNHEY and CDR2 SVGAGI come from the germline V gene. The CDR3 is made up of 17 amino acids. V lost 4 bases to trimming and J lost 2 bases, with 19 bases between them.